The 32 T cell receptor beta chains listed next were all sequenced from one sample in a study. TCRdb independently ran MiXCR on the RT-PCR reads; one entry per CDR3 protein. The sample consists of about 680,000 distinct CDR3 sequences, more than 13% of them appearing once. Sequencing was performed on memory CD4+ T cells from blood. These receptors originate from a female donor in good health, serving as a healthy control.

In its sample, this clonotype was seen a few times. This chain links TRBV18 with TRBJ1-1; possibly TRBD1 for D (6 bases). Looked up from germline, CDR1 is KGHSH and CDR2 is LQKENI. Trimming pared 3 bases from V and 11 bases from J, leaving 16 bases between. The CDR3 length is 13 residues. The CDR3 region is CASSPKGGSGAFF. DNA for the CDR3: TGTGCCAGCTCACCCAAAGGGGGATCGGGGGCTTTCTTT.

This chain uses TRBV29-1 with TRBJ2-3, with 16 bases identical to TRBD2. CDR1 SQVTM and CDR2 ANQGSEA come from the germline V gene. V shed 5 bases, J shed 2 bases, and the junction held 4 bases outside the gene matches. The CDR3 loop spans 16 amino acids. CDR3 DNA: TGCAGCGTTACCGGGACTAGCGGGAGGGCCACAGATACGCAGTATTTT. This sequence encodes CSVTGTSGRATDTQYF.

This clonotype was counted a few times. The chain carries TRBV6-1 and TRBJ1-2; 8 bases match TRBD1. Germline-derived CDR1 and CDR2 are MNHNS and SASEGT. Unmatched junction bases numbered 11, after V lost 10 bases and J lost 4 bases. This CDR3 comprises 14 residues. The CDR3 nucleotides are TGTGCCACCTTTGATAGGACAGGGTCCTATGGCTACACCTTC. Translated: CATFDRTGSYGYTF.

This chain uses TRBV2 with TRBJ1-5; 8 bases map to TRBD1. V shed 3 bases, J shed 4 bases, and the junction held 5 bases outside the gene matches. The CDR3 has 15 amino acids. Germline loops: CDR1 SNHLY, CDR2 FYNNEI. The CDR3 nucleotides read TGTGCCAGCAGTGACCAGGGGGCTTCAAATCAGCCCCAGCATTTT. Amino acids: CASSDQGASNQPQHF.

This clonotype appeared a few times. V is TRBV9 and J is TRBJ1-6; the D gene is possibly TRBD1 (6 bases). This CDR3 has 14 amino acids. Trimming left V 7 bases short and J 7 bases short, with 15 bases between. Germline lookup yields CDR1 SGDLS and CDR2 YYNGEE. CDR3 nucleotide sequence: TGTGCCAGCGGGCAGGGGACATACAATTCACCCCTCCACTTT. It codes for CASGQGTYNSPLHF. Variable domain in full (rest from reference TRBV9 and TRBJ1-6): DSGVTQTPKHLITATGQRVTLRCSPRSGDLSVYWYQQSLDQGLQFLIQYYNGEERAKGNILERFSAQQFPDLHSELNLSSLELGDSALYFCASGQGTYNSPLHFGNGTRLTVT.

This clonotype showed up many times. The chain recombines TRBV7-2 with TRBJ2-1; unclear D gene. The germline V and J ends were trimmed by 4 bases and 8 bases, with 6 bases remaining between them. CDR3 length: 11 residues. CDR1 SGHTA and CDR2 FQGNSA come from the germline V gene. Here the CDR3 reads CASSSYYEQFF. DNA for the CDR3: TGTGCCAGCAGCTCCTATTATGAGCAGTTCTTC.

The gene calls are TRBV29-1 and TRBJ2-3, with TRBD2 identical over 7 bases. The junction had 7 bases not matched to a gene; V was cut back by 1 base and J by 3 bases. This CDR3 comprises 15 residues. Germline V gene sequence: CDR1 SQVTM, CDR2 ANQGSEA. In DNA, the CDR3 is TGCAGCGTTGAAGGATTTGGGGGGGGTACAGATACGCAGTATTTT. Translation gives CSVEGFGGGTDTQYF.

This chain connects TRBV7-2 to TRBJ1-1, with D uncertain. CDR1 is SGHTA and CDR2 is FQGNSA in the germline V gene. V lost 0 bases and J lost 3, with 5 bases in between. The CDR3 spans 13 residues. CDR3 in DNA: TGTGCCAGCAGCTTAGCTGGTCACACTGAAGCTTTCTTT. Its translation: CASSLAGHTEAFF.

This clonotype was detected only a few times. CDR3 nucleotide sequence: TGCAGTGCTGTCCGGGACGCTAACACTGAAGCTTTCTTT. As protein: CSAVRDANTEAFF. The chain is built from TRBV20-1 and TRBJ1-1, with a weak D call TRBD1 (5 bases). The CDR3 sequence is 13 residues long. Germline CDR1 and CDR2: DFQATT and SNEGSKA (reference sequence). The V end lost 5 bases, the J end lost 2 bases, and 12 bases lay between the germline ends.

This clonotype was seen many times. J is TRBJ2-7 and V is TRBV5-6, with D perhaps TRBD1 or TRBD2 (5 bases each). This CDR3 is built from 13 residues. Trimming removed 6 bases from V and 5 bases from J, with 15 bases in between. The germline V gene encodes CDR1 SGHDT and CDR2 YYEEEE. The CDR3 coding sequence is TGTGCCAGCATCGGGGACCGAATCCACGAGCAGTACTTC. Encoded protein: CASIGDRIHEQYF.

The chain combines TRBV4-3 with TRBJ1-2; unclear D gene. From germline, CDR1 is LGHNA and CDR2 YSLEER. The CDR3 has 16 residues. Trimming pared 2 bases from V and 4 bases from J, leaving 17 bases between. The DNA for the CDR3 is TGCGCCAGCAGCCAATCCCAAGGTCAAGCCCGCTATGGCTACACCTTC. Translated, it gives CASSQSQGQARYGYTF.

The table lists this clonotype with many counts. The chain is built from TRBV10-3 and TRBJ1-1, with 8 positions matching TRBD1. Trimming took 4 bases from V and 2 from J; bases not matched to a gene: 3. Germline V gene data show CDR1 as ENHRY and CDR2 as SYGVKD. This CDR3 is 14 amino acids long. CDR3 nucleotide sequence: TGTGCCATCAGTGGGACAGGGTTTAACACTGAAGCTTTCTTT. Translating it yields CAISGTGFNTEAFF.

This clonotype was observed at least ten times. This chain uses TRBV7-2 with TRBJ2-3, with TRBD2 matching over 13 bases. The germline V gene encodes CDR1 SGHTA and CDR2 FQGNSA. The CDR3 sequence is 16 residues long. After removal of 4 bases from V and 1 base from J, the junction contained 2 bases not matched to a gene. The CDR3 reads CASSSGTSGGTDTQYF. Written as DNA, the CDR3 is TGTGCCAGCAGCTCCGGGACTAGCGGGGGCACAGATACGCAGTATTTT.

The chain joins TRBV19 to TRBJ1-2; D gene uncertain. Germline V gene sequence: CDR1 LNHDA, CDR2 SQIVND (reference sequence). V shed 3 bases and J shed 5 bases, with 7 bases lying between them. The CDR3 contains 12 residues. In nucleotides, the CDR3 is TGTGCCAGTAGTATCCGCTCTTATGGCTACACCTTC. It yields the protein CASSIRSYGYTF.

V is TRBV7-2 and J is TRBJ2-1; 7 nucleotides align to TRBD2. J lost 8 bases, V lost 1 base, and 8 bases had no gene match. The CDR3 consists of 15 residues. Germline assignment: CDR1 SGHTA and CDR2 FQGNSA. In DNA, the CDR3 is TGTGCCAGCAGCTTAGAAGTTTGGCGGGAGTATGAGCAGTTCTTC. As protein: CASSLEVWREYEQFF.

This clonotype was observed a few times. In DNA form, the CDR3 reads TGTGCCAGCGTGCCGGGTGGTTTTGGTGCTGGGGAGCTGTTTTTT. Its protein is CASVPGGFGAGELFF. The chain joins TRBV28 to TRBJ2-2, with D uncertain. This CDR3 is 15 amino acids long. Between the trimmed V and J ends, which lost 8 bases and 8 bases, there was a span of 21 bases. Germline lookup yields CDR1 MDHEN and CDR2 SYDVKM.

This clonotype was detected only a few times. The rearrangement joins TRBV18 to TRBJ2-7; D assignment may be TRBD1 or TRBD2 (5 bases each). Looked up from germline, CDR1 is KGHSH and CDR2 is LQKENI. V lost 4 bases and J 7 bases, leaving 17 bases between the germline ends. The CDR3 has 14 residues. CDR3 protein: CASSRDQPFGEQYF. The CDR3 DNA follows: TGTGCCAGCTCACGGGACCAGCCGTTCGGGGAGCAGTACTTC.

This clonotype was picked up a small number of times. The chain employs TRBV7-2 and TRBJ2-2; 8 bases agree with TRBD1. Germline CDR1 SGHTA, CDR2 FQGNSA. V shed 5 bases, J shed 4 bases, and the junction held 6 bases outside the gene matches. This CDR3 spans 15 amino acids. CDR3 sequence: CASSPSGTGTGELFF. DNA of the CDR3: TGTGCCAGCAGCCCCAGTGGGACAGGCACCGGGGAGCTGTTTTTT.

This clonotype occurred a few times. This chain joins TRBV5-1 and TRBJ1-3; D gene uncertain. Deletions cut 2 bases from V and 0 bases from J, with 9 bases between. The CDR3 is 15 residues long. Germline V CDR1 and CDR2: SGHRS, YFSETQ. The CDR3 sequence: CASSLDLGSGNTIYF. For the CDR3, the DNA is TGCGCCAGCAGCTTAGACCTTGGCTCTGGAAACACCATATATTTT.

This clonotype was seen a handful of times. The CDR3 DNA is TGCAGTGCTTGGAGGGGGACTAGCGGAAACTACGAGCAGTACTTC. It encodes CSAWRGTSGNYEQYF. The chain carries TRBV20-1 and TRBJ2-7; 11 positions match TRBD2. The J segment lost 3 bases and the V segment lost 5 bases, leaving 9 bases of the junction unmatched. This CDR3 contains 15 residues. The germline V gene encodes CDR1 DFQATT and CDR2 SNEGSKA (reference sequence).

This clonotype was recorded many times. V usage is TRBV4-2 and J usage is TRBJ2-3; TRBD1 aligns across 8 bases. Germline-derived CDR1 and CDR2 are LGHNA and YNFKEQ. The CDR3 extends over 14 amino acids. The J segment lost 4 bases and the V segment lost 3 bases, leaving 3 bases of the junction unmatched. CDR3 DNA: TGTGCCAGCAGCCAGGACAGGGCGGCAGATACGCAGTATTTT. Its protein product is CASSQDRAADTQYF.

The J gene is TRBJ2-7, the V gene TRBV7-8; D not certain. V was shortened by 5 bases and J by 2 bases, with 16 bases between the two germline ends. The V gene's germline CDR1 is SGHVS and CDR2 FQNEAQ. The CDR3 runs 15 residues. The DNA for the CDR3 is TGTGCCAGCAGCGTCCGACCCAGAGGTACCTACGAGCAGTACTTC. Translated, it gives CASSVRPRGTYEQYF.

This clonotype came up many times. V is TRBV7-2 and J is TRBJ2-1; D gene unclear. The CDR3 runs 14 residues. V was trimmed by 3 bases and J by 2 bases, leaving 8 bases between them. The V gene's germline CDR1 is SGHTA and CDR2 FQGNSA. The CDR3 loop is CASSFGFAYNEQFF. CDR3 coding DNA: TGTGCCAGCAGCTTTGGGTTCGCCTACAATGAGCAGTTCTTC. The whole variable domain, remainder taken from reference TRBV7-2 and TRBJ2-1, is GAGVSQSPSNKVTEKGKDVELRCDPISGHTALYWYRQSLGQGLEFLIYFQGNSAPDKSGLPSDRFSAERTGGSVSTLTIQRTQQEDSAVYLCASSFGFAYNEQFFGPGTRLTVL.

This clonotype was seen only a few times. The V call is TRBV29-1, the J call TRBJ2-7; D not resolved. The CDR3 consists of 14 residues. Germline CDR1 is SQVTM and CDR2 is ANQGSEA. Trimming took off 4 bases at V and 1 base at J, with 14 bases between the two ends. The CDR3 spells CSVARSVGSYEQYF. The DNA of the CDR3 is TGCAGCGTTGCTAGGAGCGTTGGGTCCTACGAGCAGTACTTC.

This clonotype was counted only a few times. The V and J genes are TRBV7-2 and TRBJ2-5; D is uncertain. CDR1 is SGHTA, CDR2 FQGNSA, per germline. Trimming removed 4 bases at V and 1 base at J, with 10 bases between. This CDR3 spans 14 amino acids. CDR3 coding DNA: TGTGCCAGCAGCTACCCTGATCGCCAAGAGACCCAGTACTTC. This codes for CASSYPDRQETQYF.

This clonotype was counted many times. This chain joins TRBV6-5 and TRBJ1-6, with D perhaps matching TRBD1 (5 bases). With 2 bases removed from V and 9 bases from J, the gap between germline ends came to 11 bases. The V gene's germline CDR1 is MNHEY and CDR2 SVGAGI. The CDR3 spans 14 residues. The CDR3 bases are TGTGCCAGCAGTTACCACAGGACGAGTTCACCCCTCCACTTT. Protein product: CASSYHRTSSPLHF.

This clonotype showed up many times. CDR3 residues: CSARSGQGIYEQYF. In DNA, the CDR3 is TGCAGTGCTAGATCGGGACAGGGGATCTACGAGCAGTACTTC. This chain links TRBV20-1 with TRBJ2-7; 10 nucleotides align to TRBD1. The V segment lost 2 bases and the J segment 3 bases; nucleotides outside the gene matches: 4. Looked up from germline, CDR1 is DFQATT and CDR2 is SNEGSKA (reference sequence). The CDR3 has 14 amino acids.

This clonotype was observed a handful of times. V gene TRBV6-2 or TRBV6-3 combines with J gene TRBJ2-4; 7 bases fit TRBD2. With V trimmed by 2 bases and J by 0 bases, 4 bases remained unmatched. CDR3 length: 16 amino acids. Looked up from germline, CDR1 is MNHEY and CDR2 is SVGEGT. The CDR3 DNA reads as TGTGCCAGCAGTTACCCGGCTAGCGGAGCCAAAAACATTCAGTACTTC. It yields the protein CASSYPASGAKNIQYF.

This clonotype was observed many times. The chain is built from TRBV15 and TRBJ1-2; TRBD1 agrees at 9 bases. Germline V gene data show CDR1 as LNHNV and CDR2 as YYDKDF (reference sequence). CDR3 size: 14 residues. The trim removed 1 base at V and 3 bases at J, leaving 0 bases unmatched. The DNA of the CDR3 is TGTGCCACCAGCAGAGGACAGGGGGACTATGGCTACACCTTC. This encodes CATSRGQGDYGYTF.

This clonotype was seen a handful of times. J is TRBJ1-1 and V is TRBV12-3 or TRBV12-4; tentatively, D is TRBD1 (6 bases). V was trimmed by 7 bases and J by 5 bases, leaving 17 bases between them. The CDR3 covers 14 residues. The CDR3 here is CASTEGDFYTEAFF. CDR3 nucleotide sequence: TGTGCCAGCACGGAGGGGGACTTTTATACTGAAGCTTTCTTT.

This clonotype was counted only a few times. V usage is TRBV6-1 and J usage is TRBJ2-7; D not certain. The CDR3 runs 14 residues. The germline gives CDR1 MNHNS, CDR2 SASEGT. Trimming took off 7 bases at V and 3 bases at J, with 16 bases between the two ends. The CDR3 is CASTGLGTSYEQYF. For the CDR3, the DNA is TGTGCCAGCACCGGCTTAGGTACAAGCTACGAGCAGTACTTC.

This clonotype came up many times. V is TRBV7-3 and J is TRBJ2-3; 10 bases line up with TRBD1. Germline values: CDR1 SGHTA, CDR2 FQGTGA. The CDR3 length is 16 residues. The J segment lost 1 base and the V segment lost 1 base, leaving 2 bases of the junction unmatched. The CDR3 DNA reads as TGTGCCAGCAGCTTAATAGGGACAGGGGGCACAGATACGCAGTATTTT. It translates to CASSLIGTGGTDTQYF.